Below are 12 T cell receptor beta chains sequenced from a single sample in a study of cytomegalovirus exposure and HLA in healthy donors (dated by TCRdb to the late 2010s). The library was built by means of the immunoSEQ multiplex PCR assay. A mixture of 60 forward primers for TCR Vbeta segments and 13 reverse primers for TCR Jbeta segments was used in the multiplex PCR. Imported from immuneACCESS, the table was reduced by TCRdb to in-frame sequences with V and J called. These copies leave out some clones; in studies compared against another copy, an unresolved V gene accounts for under half, and the cause of the remainder is not known. The sample data list some 190,000 clones, and around 78% of these were observed just once. Over 12% of the sample belongs to the ten largest clones. The sample consisted of PBMCs. The receptors were gathered from a woman aged 25 to 45 in good health and CMV-seropositive.

A few counts support this clone. The rearrangement links TRBV21-1 to TRBJ1-2; TRBD1, as called in the table, went unchecked against the DNA. TRBV21-1 is a documented pseudogene. The CDR3 spans 15 residues. This CDR3 is CASSKGIDSHYGYTF. CDR3 DNA sequence: TGTGCCAGCAGCAAAGGGATAGACAGCCACTATGGCTACACCTTC.

The V and J genes are TRBV6-5 and TRBJ2-5, with TRBD2 matching 8 bases. J was trimmed by 7 bases and V by 7 bases; bases with no gene match: 14. The CDR3 covers 15 residues. Germline-derived CDR1 and CDR2 are MNHEY and SVGAGI. The CDR3, as DNA: TGTGCCAGCAAGGAGGCCGGGAGGGCTTCAGGGACCCAGTACTTC. This sequence encodes CASKEAGRASGTQYF.

In nucleotides, the CDR3 is TGCGCCAGCAGCTTGGAAACAACAAACTATGGCTACACCTTC. This gives the protein CASSLETTNYGYTF. The chain is built from TRBV5-1 and TRBJ1-2; D is ambiguous. The CDR3 extends over 14 amino acids. Germline-derived CDR1 and CDR2 are SGHRS and YFSETQ. Trimming took off 0 bases at V and 2 bases at J, with 8 bases between the two ends.

V usage is TRBV6-1 and J usage is TRBJ2-5; D might be TRBD1 (6 bases). The closer fit of TRBJ2-7 to the DNA end suggests the J call may be wrong. Germline CDR1 MNHNS, CDR2 SASEGT. This CDR3 region has 14 residues. CDR3 sequence (DNA): TGTGCCAGCAGTAATCGTGACAGGACCTACGAGCAGTACTTC. Amino acids: CASSNRDRTYEQYF.

The V call is TRBV15, the J call TRBJ2-3; 9 positions match TRBD2. This CDR3 spans 15 amino acids. CDR1 is LNHNV, CDR2 YYDKDF, per germline (reference sequence). The V segment lost 0 bases and the J segment 3 bases; nucleotides outside the gene matches: 1. CDR3 sequence: CATSRDSGGTDTQYF. The CDR3 bases are TGTGCCACCAGCAGAGATAGCGGGGGTACAGATACGCAGTATTTT.

This chain connects TRBV7-9 to TRBJ2-7; 7 positions match TRBD1. The CDR3 consists of 14 residues. The germline CDR1 and CDR2 sequences are SEHNR and FQNEAQ (reference sequence). After removal of 4 bases from V and 0 bases from J, the junction contained 3 bases not matched to a gene. The CDR3 here is CASSSWDSSYEQYF. The CDR3 nucleotides read TGTGCCAGCAGCTCTTGGGACAGCTCCTACGAGCAGTACTTC.

The V gene is TRBV7-2, the J gene TRBJ2-7; unclear D gene. V was cut by 0 bases and J by 3 bases, with 6 bases left in between. The CDR3 is 13 residues long. Looked up from germline, CDR1 is SGHTA and CDR2 is FQGNSA. The CDR3, as DNA: TGTGCCAGCAGCTTAGCCCAGTTCTACGAGCAGTACTTC. Encoded protein: CASSLAQFYEQYF.

This clone was detected a few times. V is TRBV9 and J is TRBJ1-2; D is ambiguous. The CDR3 covers 16 residues. The V end lost 0 bases, the J end lost 0 bases, and 12 bases lay between the germline ends. In germline, CDR1 is SGDLS, CDR2 YYNGEE. CDR3 nucleotide sequence: TGTGCCAGCAGCGTAGAATCAGGCCCGGCTAACTATGGCTACACCTTC. The encoded protein is CASSVESGPANYGYTF.

J is TRBJ1-4 and V is TRBV4-2, with 8 bases aligning to TRBD1. V was pared by 0 bases and J by 10 bases, with 10 bases of the junction left unmatched. The CDR3 runs 16 residues. Germline CDR1 reads LGHNA; CDR2 reads YNFKEQ. This CDR3 is CASSQEAGTGVGKLFF. As DNA, the CDR3 is TGTGCCAGCAGCCAAGAAGCCGGGACAGGAGTAGGAAAACTGTTTTTT.

V gene TRBV11-2 combines with J gene TRBJ2-7, with 10 bases that match TRBD1. The CDR3 is 14 amino acids. The ends lost 3 bases at V and 6 bases at J; junction bases unmatched: 5. Germline CDR1 SGHAT, CDR2 FQNNGV. CDR3 residues: CASSFRDRGGEQYF. The CDR3 nucleotides are TGTGCCAGCAGCTTCCGGGACAGGGGCGGCGAGCAGTACTTC.

This chain uses TRBV7-2 with TRBJ2-7; D is unresolved. Germline V gene sequence: CDR1 SGHTA, CDR2 FQGNSA. The CDR3 loop spans 12 amino acids. Trimming left V 3 bases short and J 6 bases short, with 9 bases between. CDR3 region: CASSFGIREQYF. The CDR3, as DNA: TGTGCCAGCAGCTTTGGCATACGCGAGCAGTACTTC.

The V call is TRBV2, the J call TRBJ1-3; D remains unclear. Deletions cut 4 bases from V and 0 bases from J, with 7 bases between. This CDR3 is 14 amino acids long. The V gene's germline CDR1 is SNHLY and CDR2 FYNNEI. CDR3 in DNA: TGTGCCAGCAGTGGAGGGAGCTCTGGAAACACCATATATTTT. This encodes CASSGGSSGNTIYF.